Sequencing of this TCR beta chain was carried out in a study of blood T cell repertoires in COVID-19. Study-level information: Collection of acute and convalescent COVID-19 samples took place in the United States, Italy and Spain. Sources were T cells, B-cell-depleted T cells, or PBMCs; the material itself was cDNA or gDNA.

Under the authors' procedure: Researchers report that nucleated cell counts were estimated from reference gene primer amplification. Sequenced by immunoSEQ multiplex PCR; TCRdb stores in-frame clones only, minus some. Clonal size and the V and J genes are those of that table, whereas D and trimming came from the DNA. The sample lists about 29,000 clones, approximately 90% seen once, with roughly 9.8% in the top ten. The CDR3 consists of 15 residues. Trimming removed 3 bases at V and 3 bases at J, with 10 bases between. Germline V CDR1 and CDR2: SGHDT, YYEEEE. The sequence came from a human donor in a cohort sampled during active COVID-19. The chain links TRBV5-6 to TRBJ1-6; D remains unclear. Source material: peripheral blood. This CDR3 is CASSYLRGYNSPLHF. The CDR3 bases are TGTGCCAGCAGCTACCTTCGGGGCTATAATTCACCCCTCCACTTT.